The TCR beta chain described here comes from a study of shared clonotypes between healthy human individuals. Background on the study: CD4 naive and memory got three plates each, CD8 naive two, CD8 memory one. The study, taken as a whole, reports: Across subsets, estimated richness was generally greater for naive than for memory populations. Sampling used blood alone; tissue repertoires probably differ. Despite large depth, rarefaction showed incomplete sorted-subset sequencing.

As defined, naive CD8 cells were CD45RO-negative and positively selected for CCR7, with terminally differentiated effector memory CD45RA+ cells excluded. The repertoire was sequenced with immunoSEQ multiplex PCR; TCRdb's copy has only in-frame clones and lacks some. The profile shows about 2.1 million clones, roughly 95% of them singletons. CDR1 SGHAT and CDR2 FQNNGV come from the germline V gene. Trimming took 2 bases from V and 6 from J, leaving 16 bases between them. The CDR3 is 15 residues long. Points on this clone: No antigen is known for it.

The TCR sequence derives from a man aged 18 to 29 in good health. Some clones in this sample may be carry-over from other donors' samples. Input material: naive CD8+ T cells from PBMCs. The V and J genes are TRBV11-2 and TRBJ1-1; D not resolved. The CDR3 region is CASSLYQSDGAEAFF. For the CDR3, the DNA is TGTGCCAGCAGCTTATACCAGTCCGACGGGGCTGAAGCTTTCTTT. Drawing the rest from reference TRBV11-2 and TRBJ1-1, the complete variable domain is EAGVAQSPRYKIIEKRQSVAFWCNPISGHATLYWYQQILGQGPKLLIQFQNNGVVDDSQLPKDRFSAERLKGVDSTLKIQPAKLEDSAVYLCASSLYQSDGAEAFFGQGTRLTVV.